This T cell receptor (beta chain) was obtained from a study of T cells in localized non-small cell lung cancer. Study outcomes and limitations: Overall survival was longer when the density of T cells in the blood was higher. Sequencing involved a lone tumor region, leaving heterogeneity possible. Uninvolved neighboring lung showed the greatest T cell clonality, exceeding tumor. Across samples, adjacent lung featured a median approximately 60 of the top 100 tumor clones.

V gave up 4 bases and J gave up 0 bases, with 11 bases separating them. CDR1 and CDR2 (germline): SGHNT, YYREEE (reference sequence). There are 14 residues in the CDR3. The data were produced by immunoSEQ multiplex PCR, yet TCRdb's version contains in-frame clones alone and is incomplete. This table has 40,000 to 55,000 clones, approximately 81% appearing once. On this clone itself: As yet, its antigen is unknown.

The source is a man aged 35 to 69 with stage III lung adenocarcinoma. The chain combines TRBV5-4 with TRBJ2-7; possible D gene TRBD1, 5 bases. The sample consisted of peripheral blood mononuclear cells, taken before any cancer treatment. The CDR3 region has the DNA TGTGCCAGCAGCAGGGGCTTAAGCTCCTACGAGCAGTACTTC. Translation: CASSRGLSSYEQYF. The variable domain in full, completed from reference TRBV5-4 and TRBJ2-7, reads ETGVTQSPTHLIKTRGQQVTLRCSSQSGHNTVSWYQQALGQGPQFIFQYYREEENGRGNFPPRFSGLQFPNYSSELNVNALELDDSALYLCASSRGLSSYEQYFGPGTRLTVT.